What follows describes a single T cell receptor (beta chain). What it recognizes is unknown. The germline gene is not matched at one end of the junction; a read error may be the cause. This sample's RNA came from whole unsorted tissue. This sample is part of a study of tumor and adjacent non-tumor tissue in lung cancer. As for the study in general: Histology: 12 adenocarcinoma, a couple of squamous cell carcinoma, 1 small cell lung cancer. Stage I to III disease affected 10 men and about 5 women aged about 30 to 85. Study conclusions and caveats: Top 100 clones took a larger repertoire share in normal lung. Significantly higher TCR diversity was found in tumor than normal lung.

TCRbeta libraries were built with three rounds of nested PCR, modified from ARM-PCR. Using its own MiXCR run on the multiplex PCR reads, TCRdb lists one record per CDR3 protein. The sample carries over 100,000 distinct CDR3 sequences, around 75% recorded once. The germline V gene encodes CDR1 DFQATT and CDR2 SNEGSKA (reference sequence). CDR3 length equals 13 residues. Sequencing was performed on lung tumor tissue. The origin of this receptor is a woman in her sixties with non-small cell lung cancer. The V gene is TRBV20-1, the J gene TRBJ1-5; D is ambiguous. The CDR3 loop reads CSARDFGNQPPHF. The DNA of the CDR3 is TGCAGTGCTAGAGATTTCGGCAATCAGCCCCCGCATTTT.